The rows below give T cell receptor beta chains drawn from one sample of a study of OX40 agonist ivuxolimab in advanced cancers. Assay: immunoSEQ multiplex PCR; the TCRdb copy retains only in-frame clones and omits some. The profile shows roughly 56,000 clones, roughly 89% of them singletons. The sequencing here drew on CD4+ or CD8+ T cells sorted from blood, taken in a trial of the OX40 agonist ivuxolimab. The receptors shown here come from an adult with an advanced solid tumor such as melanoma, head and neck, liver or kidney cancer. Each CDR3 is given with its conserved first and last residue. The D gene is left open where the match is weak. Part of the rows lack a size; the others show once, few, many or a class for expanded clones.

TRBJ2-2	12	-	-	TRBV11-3	TGTGCCAGCAGCTTAGATACCGGGGAGCTGTTTTTT	CASSLDTGELFF
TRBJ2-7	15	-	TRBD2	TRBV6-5	TGTGCCAGCAGTCCCGGGACTAGCGGGAGTGTTGAGCAGTACTTC	CASSPGTSGSVEQYF
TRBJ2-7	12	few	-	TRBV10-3	TGTGCCATCAGTGAGTCAAGGAGCGAGCAGTACTTC	CAISESRSEQYF
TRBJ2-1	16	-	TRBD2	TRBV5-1	TGCGCCAGCAGCTTGGAGTCTAGCGGGAGTAGTGGTGAGCAGTTCTTC	CASSLESSGSSGEQFF
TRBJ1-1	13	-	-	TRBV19	TGTGCCAGTAGCCCCGCGGGGTACACTGAAGCTTTCTTT	CASSPAGYTEAFF
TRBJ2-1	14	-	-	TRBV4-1	TGCGCCAGCAGCCAAGAGGTGGGCTACAATGAGCAGTTCTTC	CASSQEVGYNEQFF
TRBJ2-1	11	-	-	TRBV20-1	TGCAGTGCAATTGGAGCGAGTGAGCAGTTCTTC	CSAIGASEQFF
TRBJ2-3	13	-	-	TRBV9	TGTGCCAGCTCCGGGGTAACCACAGATACGCAGTATTTT	CASSGVTTDTQYF
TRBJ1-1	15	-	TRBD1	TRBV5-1	TGCGCCAGCAGCCCGGGGACAGCGTGGGACACTGAAGCTTTCTTT	CASSPGTAWDTEAFF
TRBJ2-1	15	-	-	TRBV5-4	TGTGCCAGCAGCTTGGTCGGACATACCCCCAATGAGCAGTTCTTC	CASSLVGHTPNEQFF
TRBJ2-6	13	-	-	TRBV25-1	TGTGCCAGCAGGTGGGACGGCTCCAACGTCCTGACTTTC	CASRWDGSNVLTF
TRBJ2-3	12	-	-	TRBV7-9	TGTGCCAGCAGCTTAGAGGCGGATACGCAGTATTTT	CASSLEADTQYF
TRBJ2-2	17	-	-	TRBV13	TGTGCCAGCAGCTTAAGCCACCTCAAACTAGGCACCGGGGAGCTGTTTTTT	CASSLSHLKLGTGELFF
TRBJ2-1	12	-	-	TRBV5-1	TGCGCCAGCAGGGTGGGCTACAATGAGCAGTTCTTC	CASRVGYNEQFF
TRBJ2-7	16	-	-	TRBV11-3	TGTGCCAGCAGCTTAGGACTAGGAGGTAGCTCCTACGAGCAGTACTTC	CASSLGLGGSSYEQYF
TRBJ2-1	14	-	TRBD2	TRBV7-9	TGTGCCAGCAGCTTCGGGACTAGCGGGATTGAGCAGTTCTTC	CASSFGTSGIEQFF
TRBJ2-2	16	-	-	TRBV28	TGTGCCAGCAGTTCACCGGGGTCAGGGAGAACCGGGGAGCTGTTTTTT	CASSSPGSGRTGELFF
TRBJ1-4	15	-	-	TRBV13	TGTGCCAGCAGTAAAGGGACTGGGATGGGTGAAAAACTGTTTTTT	CASSKGTGMGEKLFF
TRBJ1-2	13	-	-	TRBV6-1	TGTGCCAGCAAGATAGCTGGGGACTATGGCTACACCTTC	CASKIAGDYGYTF
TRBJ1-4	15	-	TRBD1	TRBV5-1	TGCGCCAGCAGCCCGGGACAGGGGGAGGTGGAAAAACTGTTTTTT	CASSPGQGEVEKLFF
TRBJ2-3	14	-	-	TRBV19	TGTGCCAGTAGTATAGGGATAAGCACAGATACGCAGTATTTT	CASSIGISTDTQYF
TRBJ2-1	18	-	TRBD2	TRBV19	TGTGCCAGTAGTCCGCGCCGGACTAGCGGGAGCCTTGGCAATGAGCAGTTCTTC	CASSPRRTSGSLGNEQFF
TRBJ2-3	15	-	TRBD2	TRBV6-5	TGTGCCAGCAGTAAAGGGACTACGGGGGCAGATACGCAGTATTTT	CASSKGTTGADTQYF
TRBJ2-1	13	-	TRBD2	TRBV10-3	TGTGCCATCGGTCCGGGGGGTAGAGACGAGCAGTTCTTC	CAIGPGGRDEQFF
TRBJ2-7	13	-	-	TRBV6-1	TGTGCCAGTGGGACCCCTAACTCCTACGAGCAGTACTTC	CASGTPNSYEQYF
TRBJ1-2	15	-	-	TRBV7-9	TGTGCCAGCAGCTTAAGTACCACAAGGAACTATGGCTACACCTTC	CASSLSTTRNYGYTF
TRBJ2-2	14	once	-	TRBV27	TGTGCCAGCAGTTTATCCTCAGGGATCGGGGAGCTGTTTTTT	CASSLSSGIGELFF
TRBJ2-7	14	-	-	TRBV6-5	TGTGCCAGCAGTGAAAGAGGGTTTTTGGGCGAGCAGTACTTC	CASSERGFLGEQYF
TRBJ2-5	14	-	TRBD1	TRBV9	TGTGCCAGCAGCCTAGGGACAGGGGGAGAGACCCAGTACTTC	CASSLGTGGETQYF
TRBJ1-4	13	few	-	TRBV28	TGTGCCAGCAGCCCTGGTCGTAGCGAAAAACTGTTTTTT	CASSPGRSEKLFF
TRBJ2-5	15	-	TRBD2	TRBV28	TGTGCCAGCAGGGACGGACTAGCGGGAGCAGAGACCCAGTACTTC	CASRDGLAGAETQYF
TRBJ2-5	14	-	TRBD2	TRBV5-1	TGCGCCAGCAGCGGGACTAGCAAACAAGAGACCCAGTACTTC	CASSGTSKQETQYF
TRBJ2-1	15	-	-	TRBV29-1	TGCAGCGTTGACCCCCTCTACGAGGGTTACAATGAGCAGTTCTTC	CSVDPLYEGYNEQFF
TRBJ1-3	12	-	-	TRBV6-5	TGTGCCAGCACGAGCTCTGGAAACACCATATATTTT	CASTSSGNTIYF
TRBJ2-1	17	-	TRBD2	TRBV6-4	TGTGCCAGCAGTGACACACTAGCGGGGGGCTCCTACAATGAGCAGTTCTTC	CASSDTLAGGSYNEQFF
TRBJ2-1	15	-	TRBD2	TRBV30	TGTGCCTGGAGTCCCGGGACTAGCGCCTACAATGAGCAGTTCTTC	CAWSPGTSAYNEQFF
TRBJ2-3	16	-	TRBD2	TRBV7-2	TGTGCCAGCAGAAATGGACTAGGGTGGGGGACAGATACGCAGTATTTT	CASRNGLGWGTDTQYF
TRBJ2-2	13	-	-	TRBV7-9	TGTGCCAGCAGCTTCCTGGACACCGGGGAGCTGTTTTTT	CASSFLDTGELFF
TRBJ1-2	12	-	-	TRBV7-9	TGTGCCAGCAGCTTAGCGGACTATGGCTACACCTTC	CASSLADYGYTF
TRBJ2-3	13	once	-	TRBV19	TGTGCCAGTAGTATAGCCCCTGGAGATACGCAGTATTTT	CASSIAPGDTQYF
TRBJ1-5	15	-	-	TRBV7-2	TGTGCCAGCAGCCCCGGTCGGGGGAACAATCAGCCCCAGCATTTT	CASSPGRGNNQPQHF